A selection of T cell receptor beta chains follows, all from one sample in a study of PD-L1 blockade in urothelial cancer. Using immunoSEQ multiplex PCR, the repertoire was profiled, and TCRdb retains in-frame clones only, with some absent. This table has roughly 120,000 clones, around 89% appearing once. Here the sequenced sample was PBMCs, taken around atezolizumab (anti-PD-L1) treatment. These receptors all come from a man between 60 and 70 years old with urothelial cancer. CDR3s include the opening cysteine and the closing phenylalanine or tryptophan. A D gene is named only where the DNA matches it firmly. Only part of the rows carry a size: once, few, many, or a class if the clone is expanded.

CDR3 DNA: TGTGCCAGCAGCCGGACAGGGAGAGATCAGCCCCAGCATTTT
CDR3 protein: CASSRTGRDQPQHF
J gene: TRBJ1-5
V gene: TRBV7-2
clone size: NA
D gene: TRBD1

CDR3 DNA: TGTGCCAGCGGTTCCCTGATAGCGGCCATGTCAGAACAGCAGTTCTTC
CDR3 protein: CASGSLIAAMSEQQFF
J gene: TRBJ2-1
V gene: TRBV6-5
clone size: NA
D gene: NA

CDR3 DNA: TGCGCCAGCAGCTTAGGGACAGCTATACCCTCCTACAATGAGCAGTTCTTC
CDR3 protein: CASSLGTAIPSYNEQFF
J gene: TRBJ2-1
V gene: TRBV5-1
clone size: NA
D gene: TRBD1

CDR3 DNA: TGCGCCAGCAGCTTGGCCGGGACTAGCGGGAGCACAGATACGCAGTATTTT
CDR3 protein: CASSLAGTSGSTDTQYF
J gene: TRBJ2-3
V gene: TRBV5-1
clone size: NA
D gene: TRBD2

CDR3 DNA: TGTGCCAGCTCCCGCGGGACTAGCGGGGGGAATGAGCAGTTCTTC
CDR3 protein: CASSRGTSGGNEQFF
J gene: TRBJ2-1
V gene: TRBV18
clone size: NA
D gene: TRBD2

CDR3 DNA: TGTGCCAGCAGCCCCCCAGGGGAAAGCTACGAGCAGTACTTC
CDR3 protein: CASSPPGESYEQYF
J gene: TRBJ2-7
V gene: TRBV4-2
clone size: NA
D gene: NA

CDR3 DNA: TGTGCCAGCAGCTTGGGCCTACACTCCTACAATGAGCAGTTCTTC
CDR3 protein: CASSLGLHSYNEQFF
J gene: TRBJ2-1
V gene: TRBV7-9
clone size: NA
D gene: NA

CDR3 DNA: TGTGCCAGCAGTTACCATCATTTTGACAGGGCGGTTGGCTACACCTTC
CDR3 protein: CASSYHHFDRAVGYTF
J gene: TRBJ1-2
V gene: TRBV6-5
clone size: once
D gene: TRBD1

CDR3 DNA: TGTGCCAGCAGTTTATCGGGAGCCCCATTCACAGATACGCAGTATTTT
CDR3 protein: CASSLSGAPFTDTQYF
J gene: TRBJ2-3
V gene: TRBV28
clone size: NA
D gene: NA

CDR3 DNA: TGCGCCAGCAGCCAAGATCCTGGCCGCGGGGAGCTGTTTTTT
CDR3 protein: CASSQDPGRGELFF
J gene: TRBJ2-2
V gene: TRBV4-3
clone size: NA
D gene: NA

CDR3 DNA: TGTGCCAGCAGTCCCTCTGGACAGGGGAGGTCAGAAGCTTTCTTT
CDR3 protein: CASSPSGQGRSEAFF
J gene: TRBJ1-1
V gene: TRBV28
clone size: NA
D gene: TRBD1

CDR3 DNA: TGTGCCAGCTCACCCCGACAGCCCCAAGAGACCCAGTACTTC
CDR3 protein: CASSPRQPQETQYF
J gene: TRBJ2-5
V gene: TRBV18
clone size: NA
D gene: NA

CDR3 DNA: TGTGCCAGCAAGGAGTCACCGACAGGGTTACAAGAGACCCAGTACTTC
CDR3 protein: CASKESPTGLQETQYF
J gene: TRBJ2-5
V gene: TRBV2
clone size: once
D gene: TRBD1

CDR3 DNA: TGTGCCAGCAGCTTGTTCCACTACAATGAGCAGTTCTTC
CDR3 protein: CASSLFHYNEQFF
J gene: TRBJ2-1
V gene: TRBV5-4
clone size: NA
D gene: NA

CDR3 DNA: TGTGCCAGCAGCTTAACCCAGTCACATGGCTACACCTTC
CDR3 protein: CASSLTQSHGYTF
J gene: TRBJ1-2
V gene: TRBV7-2
clone size: once
D gene: NA

CDR3 DNA: TGTGCCAGCAGCTTAGCCGCAGGGGCGGTAAGAGAGACCCAGTACTTC
CDR3 protein: CASSLAAGAVRETQYF
J gene: TRBJ2-5
V gene: TRBV7-2
clone size: NA
D gene: NA

CDR3 DNA: TGTGCCAGCAGCGTAGGGACAGGCTCTGAGGCAGATACGCAGTATTTT
CDR3 protein: CASSVGTGSEADTQYF
J gene: TRBJ2-3
V gene: TRBV9
clone size: once
D gene: TRBD1

CDR3 DNA: TGTGCCAGCACCTCGTCGGGAGCGGGGAACACTGAAGCTTTCTTT
CDR3 protein: CASTSSGAGNTEAFF
J gene: TRBJ1-1
V gene: TRBV27
clone size: NA
D gene: NA

CDR3 DNA: TGTGCCATCAGCGTTCAGGGGGCGAACACTGAAGCTTTCTTT
CDR3 protein: CAISVQGANTEAFF
J gene: TRBJ1-1
V gene: TRBV10-3
clone size: NA
D gene: TRBD1

CDR3 DNA: TGTGCCAGCAATGAACTAGCGTACCAAGAGACCCAGTACTTC
CDR3 protein: CASNELAYQETQYF
J gene: TRBJ2-5
V gene: TRBV6-6
clone size: once
D gene: TRBD2

CDR3 DNA: TGCAGCGCGCAGAGTGGAGGGAATACCATTGAAGCTTTCTTT
CDR3 protein: CSAQSGGNTIEAFF
J gene: TRBJ1-1
V gene: TRBV29-1
clone size: once
D gene: NA

CDR3 DNA: TGTGCCAGCAGCGCCCCGGGGGGGCGGGGGGTCTACGAGCAGTACTTC
CDR3 protein: CASSAPGGRGVYEQYF
J gene: TRBJ2-7
V gene: TRBV9
clone size: NA
D gene: TRBD2

CDR3 DNA: TGCGCCAGCAGCCCTGGAGGGGTGGCAGATACGCAGTATTTT
CDR3 protein: CASSPGGVADTQYF
J gene: TRBJ2-3
V gene: TRBV5-1
clone size: NA
D gene: NA

CDR3 DNA: TGTGCCAGCAGTGAATATTTTCCCGACAGGGAAAACGGCTACACCTTC
CDR3 protein: CASSEYFPDRENGYTF
J gene: TRBJ1-2
V gene: TRBV25-1
clone size: NA
D gene: TRBD1

CDR3 DNA: TGTGCCAGCAGCTTAGATGGGACAGGGTCGGGCTATGGCTACACCTTC
CDR3 protein: CASSLDGTGSGYGYTF
J gene: TRBJ1-2
V gene: TRBV7-9
clone size: NA
D gene: TRBD1

CDR3 DNA: TGTGCCAGCAGCTTAGCCCCCGGAGAGACCCAGTACTTC
CDR3 protein: CASSLAPGETQYF
J gene: TRBJ2-5
V gene: TRBV13
clone size: NA
D gene: NA

CDR3 DNA: TGTGCCAGCAGCACCAGGTGGGTCGAGCAGTACTTC
CDR3 protein: CASSTRWVEQYF
J gene: TRBJ2-7
V gene: TRBV6-5
clone size: NA
D gene: NA

CDR3 DNA: TGTGCCAGCAGCTTGGATTTGAGCGAACATACGCAGTATTTT
CDR3 protein: CASSLDLSEHTQYF
J gene: TRBJ2-3
V gene: TRBV5-4
clone size: NA
D gene: NA

CDR3 DNA: TGTGCCTGGAGTTCGAGCGGAGCCCTAAAACAAGAGACCCAGTACTTC
CDR3 protein: CAWSSSGALKQETQYF
J gene: TRBJ2-5
V gene: TRBV30
clone size: NA
D gene: NA

CDR3 DNA: TGTGCCAGCGTTTTACTCACAGGCTTGATTGAAAAACTGTTTTTT
CDR3 protein: CASVLLTGLIEKLFF
J gene: TRBJ1-4
V gene: TRBV6-4
clone size: few
D gene: NA

CDR3 DNA: TGTGCCAGCAGCCAAGATAACAAGAAAGCTTTCTTT
CDR3 protein: CASSQDNKKAFF
J gene: TRBJ1-1
V gene: TRBV14
clone size: NA
D gene: NA

CDR3 DNA: TGTGCCAGCAGCTTAAGAGGGGGTAGTAATAATTCACCCCTCCACTTT
CDR3 protein: CASSLRGGSNNSPLHF
J gene: TRBJ1-6
V gene: TRBV7-3
clone size: NA
D gene: NA

CDR3 DNA: TGTGCCCTTGGGGCTAGCGGGAAGGATACGCAGTATTTT
CDR3 protein: CALGASGKDTQYF
J gene: TRBJ2-3
V gene: TRBV10-3
clone size: NA
D gene: TRBD2

CDR3 DNA: TGTGCCAGCAGTGCCCTAGGGGGACTAGCGGGAGGGACGAACACCGGGGAGCTGTTTTTT
CDR3 protein: CASSALGGLAGGTNTGELFF
J gene: TRBJ2-2
V gene: TRBV6-1
clone size: NA
D gene: TRBD2